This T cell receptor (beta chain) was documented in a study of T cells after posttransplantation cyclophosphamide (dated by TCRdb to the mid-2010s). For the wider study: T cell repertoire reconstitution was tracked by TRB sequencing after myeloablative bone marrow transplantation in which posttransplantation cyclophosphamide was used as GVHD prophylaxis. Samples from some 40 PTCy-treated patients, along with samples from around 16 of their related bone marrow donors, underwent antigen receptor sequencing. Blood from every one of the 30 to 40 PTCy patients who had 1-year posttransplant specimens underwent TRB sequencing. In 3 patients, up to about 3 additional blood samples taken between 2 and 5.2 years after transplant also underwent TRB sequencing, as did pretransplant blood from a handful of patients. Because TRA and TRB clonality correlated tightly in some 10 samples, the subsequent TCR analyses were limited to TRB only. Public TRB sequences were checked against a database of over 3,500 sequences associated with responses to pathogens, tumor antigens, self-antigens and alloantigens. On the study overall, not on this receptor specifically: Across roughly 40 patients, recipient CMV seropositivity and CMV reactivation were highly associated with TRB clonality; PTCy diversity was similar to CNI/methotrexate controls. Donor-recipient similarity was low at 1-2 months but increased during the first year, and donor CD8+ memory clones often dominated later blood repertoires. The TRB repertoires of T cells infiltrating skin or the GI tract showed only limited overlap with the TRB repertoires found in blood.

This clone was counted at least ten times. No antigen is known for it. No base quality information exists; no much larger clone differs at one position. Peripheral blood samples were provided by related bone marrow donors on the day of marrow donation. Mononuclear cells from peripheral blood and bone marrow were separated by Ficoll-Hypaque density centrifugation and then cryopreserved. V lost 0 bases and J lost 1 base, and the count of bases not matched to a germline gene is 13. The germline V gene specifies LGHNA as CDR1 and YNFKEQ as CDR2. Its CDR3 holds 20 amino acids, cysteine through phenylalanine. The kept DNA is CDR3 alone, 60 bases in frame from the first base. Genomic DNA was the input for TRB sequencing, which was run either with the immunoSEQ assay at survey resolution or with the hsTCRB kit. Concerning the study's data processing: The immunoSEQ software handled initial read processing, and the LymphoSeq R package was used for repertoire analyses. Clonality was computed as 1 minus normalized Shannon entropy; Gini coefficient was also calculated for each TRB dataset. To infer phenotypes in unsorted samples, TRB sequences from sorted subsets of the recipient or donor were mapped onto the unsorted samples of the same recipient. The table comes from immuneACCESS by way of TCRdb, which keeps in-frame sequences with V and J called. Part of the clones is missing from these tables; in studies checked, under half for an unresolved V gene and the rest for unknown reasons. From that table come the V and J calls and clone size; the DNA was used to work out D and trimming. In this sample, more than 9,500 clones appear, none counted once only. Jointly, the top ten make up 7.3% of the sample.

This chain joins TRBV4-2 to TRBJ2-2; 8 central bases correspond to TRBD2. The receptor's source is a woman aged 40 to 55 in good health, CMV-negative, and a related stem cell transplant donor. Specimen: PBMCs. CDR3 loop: CASSQDSPFEAGENTGELFF. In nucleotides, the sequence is TGTGCCAGCAGCCAAGATAGCCCCTTTGAAGCGGGGGAGAACACCGGGGAGCTGTTTTTT.